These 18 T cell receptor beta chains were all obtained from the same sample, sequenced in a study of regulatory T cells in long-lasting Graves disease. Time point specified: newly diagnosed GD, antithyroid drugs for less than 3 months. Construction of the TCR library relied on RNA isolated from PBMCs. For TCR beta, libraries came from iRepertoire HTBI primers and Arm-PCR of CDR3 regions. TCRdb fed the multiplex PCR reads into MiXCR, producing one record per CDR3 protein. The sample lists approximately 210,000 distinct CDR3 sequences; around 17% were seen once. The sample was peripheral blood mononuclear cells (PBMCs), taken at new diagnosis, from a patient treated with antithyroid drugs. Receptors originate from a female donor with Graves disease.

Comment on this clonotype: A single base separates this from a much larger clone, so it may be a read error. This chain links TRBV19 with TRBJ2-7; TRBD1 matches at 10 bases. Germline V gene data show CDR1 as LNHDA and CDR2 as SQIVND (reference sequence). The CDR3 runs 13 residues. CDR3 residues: CARSRTGGYEQYF. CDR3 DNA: TGTGCCAGAAGTAGGACAGGGGGCTACGAGCAGTACTTC.

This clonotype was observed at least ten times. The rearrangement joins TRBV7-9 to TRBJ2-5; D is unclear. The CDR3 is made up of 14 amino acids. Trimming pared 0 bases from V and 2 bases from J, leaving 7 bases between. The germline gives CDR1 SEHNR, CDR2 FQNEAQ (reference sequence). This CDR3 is CASSLASTQETQYF. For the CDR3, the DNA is TGTGCCAGCAGCTTAGCCAGTACTCAAGAGACCCAGTACTTC. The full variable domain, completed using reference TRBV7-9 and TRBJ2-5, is DTGVSQNPRHKITKRGQNVTFRCDPISEHNRLYWYRQTLGQGPEFLTYFQNEAQLEKSRLLSDRFSAERPKGSFSTLEIQRTEQGDSAMYLCASSLASTQETQYFGPGTRLLVL.

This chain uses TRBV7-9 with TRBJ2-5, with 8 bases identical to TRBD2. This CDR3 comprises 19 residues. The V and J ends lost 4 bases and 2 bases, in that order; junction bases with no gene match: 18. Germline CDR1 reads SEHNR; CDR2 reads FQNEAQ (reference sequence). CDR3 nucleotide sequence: TGTGCCAGCAGCTCCAGGAGGGGAGGAAGCGGGAGTTCTCAAGAGACCCAGTACTTC. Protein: CASSSRRGGSGSSQETQYF. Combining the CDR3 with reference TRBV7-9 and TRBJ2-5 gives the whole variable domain DTGVSQNPRHKITKRGQNVTFRCDPISEHNRLYWYRQTLGQGPEFLTYFQNEAQLEKSRLLSDRFSAERPKGSFSTLEIQRTEQGDSAMYLCASSSRRGGSGSSQETQYFGPGTRLLVL.

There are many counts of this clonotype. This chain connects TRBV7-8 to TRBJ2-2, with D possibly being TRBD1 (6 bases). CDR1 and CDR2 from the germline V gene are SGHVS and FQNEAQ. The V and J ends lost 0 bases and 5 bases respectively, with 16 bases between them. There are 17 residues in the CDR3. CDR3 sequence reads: CASSLARQAPLTGELFF. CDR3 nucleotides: TGTGCCAGCAGCTTAGCCCGACAGGCTCCCCTAACCGGGGAGCTGTTTTTT.

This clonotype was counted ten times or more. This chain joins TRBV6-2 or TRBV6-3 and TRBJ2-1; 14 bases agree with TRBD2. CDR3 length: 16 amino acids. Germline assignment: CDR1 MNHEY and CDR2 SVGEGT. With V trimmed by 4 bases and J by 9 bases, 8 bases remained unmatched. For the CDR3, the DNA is TGTGCCAGCAGTTGGGGACTAGCGGGAGTTGATGTTGAGCAGTTCTTC. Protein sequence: CASSWGLAGVDVEQFF.

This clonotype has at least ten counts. For the CDR3, the DNA is TGCAGTGCTAGAAGGGGTCGGGACACTGAAGCTTTCTTT. Translated: CSARRGRDTEAFF. The chain uses TRBV20-1 and TRBJ1-1, with D tentatively TRBD1 (5 bases). Germline values: CDR1 DFQATT, CDR2 SNEGSKA (reference sequence). The CDR3 contains 13 residues. Trimming shortened V by 2 bases and J by 3 bases, and 10 bases separated the two germline ends.

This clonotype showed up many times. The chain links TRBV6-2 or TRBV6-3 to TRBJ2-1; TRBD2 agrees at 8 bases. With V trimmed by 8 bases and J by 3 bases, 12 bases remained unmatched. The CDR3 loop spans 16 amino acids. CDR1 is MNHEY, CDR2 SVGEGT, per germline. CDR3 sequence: CASHGLAGPSYNEQFF. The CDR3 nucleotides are TGTGCCAGCCACGGCCTAGCGGGCCCGAGCTACAATGAGCAGTTCTTC.

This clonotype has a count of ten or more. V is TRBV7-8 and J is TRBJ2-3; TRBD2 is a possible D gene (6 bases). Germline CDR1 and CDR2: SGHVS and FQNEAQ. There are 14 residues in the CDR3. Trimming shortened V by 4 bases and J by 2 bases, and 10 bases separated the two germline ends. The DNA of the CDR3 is TGTGCCAGCAGCTCACGCGGGAACACAGATACGCAGTATTTT. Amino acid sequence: CASSSRGNTDTQYF.

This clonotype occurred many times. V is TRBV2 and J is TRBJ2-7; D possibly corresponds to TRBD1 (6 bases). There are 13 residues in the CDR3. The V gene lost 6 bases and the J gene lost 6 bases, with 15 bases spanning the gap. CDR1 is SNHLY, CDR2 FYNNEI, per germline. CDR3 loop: CASRSGTMGEQYF. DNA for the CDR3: TGTGCCAGCAGGTCCGGGACAATGGGCGAGCAGTACTTC.

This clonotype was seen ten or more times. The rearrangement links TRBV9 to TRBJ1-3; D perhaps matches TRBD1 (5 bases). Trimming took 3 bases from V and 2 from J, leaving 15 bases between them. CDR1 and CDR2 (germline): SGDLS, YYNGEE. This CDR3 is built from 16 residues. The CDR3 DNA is TGTGCCAGCAGCGAGGAGCACCGGGGGACTGGAAACACCATATATTTT. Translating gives CASSEEHRGTGNTIYF.

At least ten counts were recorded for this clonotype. CDR3 nucleotide sequence: TGTGCCAGCAGCGGACTAGCGGGAGGGACCTGGGGCTACGAGCAGTACTTC. Translated, it gives CASSGLAGGTWGYEQYF. The chain joins TRBV5-5 to TRBJ2-7, with TRBD2 matching over 15 bases. Germline assignment: CDR1 SGHKS and CDR2 YYEKEE (reference sequence). The CDR3 has 17 residues. The trim removed 4 bases at V and 3 bases at J, leaving 8 bases unmatched. Using reference TRBV5-5 and TRBJ2-7 for the parts outside the CDR3, the full variable domain is DAGVTQSPTHLIKTRGQQVTLRCSPISGHKSVSWYQQVLGQGPQFIFQYYEKEERGRGNFPDRFSARQFPNYSSELNVNALLLGDSALYLCASSGLAGGTWGYEQYFGPGTRLTVT.

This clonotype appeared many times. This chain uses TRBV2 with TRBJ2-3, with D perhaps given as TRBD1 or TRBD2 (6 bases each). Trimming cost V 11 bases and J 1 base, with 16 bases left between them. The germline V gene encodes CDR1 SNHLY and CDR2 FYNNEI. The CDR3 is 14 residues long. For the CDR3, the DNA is TGTGCCGGAAAGGGGGGTGTGGGCACAGATACGCAGTATTTT. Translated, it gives CAGKGGVGTDTQYF.

Here the CDR3 reads CASSLGTAGYTF. The DNA of the CDR3 is TGTGCCAGCAGCTTAGGGACAGCTGGCTACACCTTC. The rearrangement links TRBV5-6 to TRBJ1-2; 7 bases are shared with TRBD1. Looked up from germline, CDR1 is SGHDT and CDR2 is YYEEEE. The CDR3 runs 12 residues. Losses at the gene ends were 2 bases for V and 7 bases for J; bases not matched to a gene: 2. Looking up the rest from reference TRBV5-6 and TRBJ1-2 gives the full variable domain: DAGVTQSPTHLIKTRGQQVTLRCSPKSGHDTVSWYQQALGQGPQFIFQYYEEEERQRGNFPDRFSGHQFPNYSSELNVNALLLGDSALYLCASSLGTAGYTFGSGTRLTVV.

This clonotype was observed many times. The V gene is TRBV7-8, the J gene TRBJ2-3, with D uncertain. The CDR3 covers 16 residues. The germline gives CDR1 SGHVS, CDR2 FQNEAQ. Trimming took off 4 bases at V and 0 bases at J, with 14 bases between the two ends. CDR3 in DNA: TGTGCCAGCAGCTCCCCCTTACACCTTAGCACAGATACGCAGTATTTT. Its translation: CASSSPLHLSTDTQYF.

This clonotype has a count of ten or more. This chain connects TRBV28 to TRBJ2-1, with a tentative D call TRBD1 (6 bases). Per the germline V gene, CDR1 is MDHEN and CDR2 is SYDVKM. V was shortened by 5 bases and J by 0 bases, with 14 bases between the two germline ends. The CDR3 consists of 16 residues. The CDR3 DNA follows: TGTGCCAGCAGTACGCAGGACAGCCGCTCCTACAATGAGCAGTTCTTC. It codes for CASSTQDSRSYNEQFF.

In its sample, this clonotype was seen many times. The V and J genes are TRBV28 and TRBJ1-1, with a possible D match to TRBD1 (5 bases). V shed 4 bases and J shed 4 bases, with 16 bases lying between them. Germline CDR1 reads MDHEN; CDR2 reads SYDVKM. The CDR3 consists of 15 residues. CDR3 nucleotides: TGTGCCAGCAGTTCCCAGGGTGCCTTCGTCACTGAAGCTTTCTTT. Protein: CASSSQGAFVTEAFF.

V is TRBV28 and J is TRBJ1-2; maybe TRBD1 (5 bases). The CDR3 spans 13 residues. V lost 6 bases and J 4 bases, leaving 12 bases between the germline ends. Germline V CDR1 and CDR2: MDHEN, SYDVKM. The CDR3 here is CASRSRDRYGYTF. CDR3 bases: TGTGCCAGCAGATCCCGGGACCGCTATGGCTACACCTTC.

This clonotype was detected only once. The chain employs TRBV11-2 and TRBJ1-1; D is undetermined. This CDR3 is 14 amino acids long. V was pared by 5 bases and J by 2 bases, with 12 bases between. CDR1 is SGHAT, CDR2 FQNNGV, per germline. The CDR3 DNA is TGTGCCAGCAGCCCGTGGACGGTAAACACTGAAGCTTTCTTT. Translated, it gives CASSPWTVNTEAFF.